Following are 8 T cell receptor beta chains from one sample sequenced in a study of somatic mutations in cytotoxic T cells in rheumatoid arthritis (dated by TCRdb to the late 2010s). To prepare the library, the immunoSEQ multiplex PCR assay was applied. Sourced from immuneACCESS, this table was stored by TCRdb with only in-frame sequences that have V and J called. A share of the clones is absent; for the studies checked, an unresolved V gene accounts for under half, and the remainder has no known explanation. The sample table contains some 14,000 clones; only one count was recorded for roughly 87% of them. The ten largest clones take up 29% of the sample. Sample: CD8+ T cells sorted from blood. Receptor source: an adult with rheumatoid arthritis.

This clone was seen more than once but under ten times. The genes are TRBV6-6 and TRBJ2-3; the D gene is possibly TRBD2 (6 bases). The CDR3 length is 11 residues. Looked up from germline, CDR1 is MNHNY and CDR2 is SVGAGI (reference sequence). V was cut by 8 bases and J by 4 bases, with 7 bases left in between. The CDR3 nucleotides read TGTGCCAGCGGGGAGGCAGATACGCAGTATTTT. Translated: CASGEADTQYF.

This sequence joins TRBV2 and TRBJ2-2; perhaps TRBD2 as D (7 bases). This CDR3 spans 13 amino acids. CDR1 is SNHLY, CDR2 FYNNEI, per germline. The ends were cut back, 10 bases at V and 6 bases at J, with 15 bases in the middle. CDR3: CAKEAGAPGELFF. CDR3 DNA sequence: TGTGCCAAGGAGGCGGGGGCCCCCGGGGAGCTGTTTTTT.

The V call is TRBV9, the J call TRBJ2-5; D tentatively fits TRBD1 or TRBD2 (5 bases each). Looked up from germline, CDR1 is SGDLS and CDR2 is YYNGEE. V was clipped by 2 bases and J by 4 bases, with 9 bases between them. The CDR3 contains 13 residues. DNA of the CDR3: TGTGCCAGCAGCGTGGGGGATTCAGAGACCCAGTACTTC. Translating gives CASSVGDSETQYF.

This chain links TRBV7-6 with TRBJ2-7; D is undetermined. The V and J ends lost 2 bases and 3 bases respectively, with 14 bases between them. The germline CDR1 and CDR2 sequences are SGHVS and FNYEAQ. This CDR3 spans 15 amino acids. The CDR3 nucleotides are TGTGCCAGCAGCTTAAATCTTGGATTTGGCTACGAGCAGTACTTC. It encodes CASSLNLGFGYEQYF.

In this sample, this clone turned up a few times. V and J are TRBV5-4 and TRBJ2-1, with D possibly being TRBD2 (5 bases). Germline V gene lookup returns CDR1 SGHNT and CDR2 YYREEE (reference sequence). The V gene lost 3 bases and the J gene lost 8 bases, with 18 bases spanning the gap. The CDR3 runs 15 residues. This CDR3 is CASSSGLSMGYEQFF. In DNA form, the CDR3 reads TGTGCCAGCAGCTCTGGACTCAGCATGGGGTATGAGCAGTTCTTC.

The chain couples TRBV27 to TRBJ1-5; D not certain. This CDR3 is built from 18 residues. V dropped 7 bases and J dropped 0 bases, with 22 bases sitting between them. Germline assignment: CDR1 MNHEY and CDR2 SMNVEV (reference sequence). The chain's CDR3 is CASTRSWDSTHSNQPQHF. CDR3 in DNA: TGTGCCAGCACCCGAAGTTGGGATAGTACGCATAGCAATCAGCCCCAGCATTTT.

The chain combines TRBV28 with TRBJ2-7, with TRBD1 identical over 10 bases. The CDR3 is 16 residues long. Germline V gene data show CDR1 as MDHEN and CDR2 as SYDVKM. The V and J ends lost 5 bases and 2 bases, in that order; junction bases with no gene match: 9. CDR3 bases: TGTGCCAGCAGTCTCCCCGGGACAGGGGATACCTACGAGCAGTACTTC. This gives the protein CASSLPGTGDTYEQYF.

This clone was seen a few times. The rearrangement uses TRBV7-9 and TRBJ1-1; TRBD1 might be the D (5 bases). The germline V and J ends were trimmed by 4 bases and 8 bases, with 11 bases remaining between them. This CDR3 is 12 amino acids long. From germline, CDR1 is SEHNR and CDR2 FQNEAQ (reference sequence). CDR3 nucleotides: TGTGCCAGCAGCTCGGGACCCCTGGAAGCTTTCTTT. Residues: CASSSGPLEAFF.